The 5 T cell receptor beta chains below were found in one sample sequenced in a study. TCRdb reanalysed the 5' RACE reads using MiXCR and keeps one entry per CDR3 protein. The data show 50,000 to 60,000 distinct CDR3 sequences, around 20% seen once. Treg sorting used a CD4+CD25+CD127-/low gate. Sequencing was done on a sample of tumor-infiltrating Tregs sorted from the breast tumor. Every receptor here comes from a female donor with breast cancer.

The CDR3, as DNA: TGTGCCAGCAGCCGGGACAGGGGAGACTATGGCTACACCTTC. It yields the protein CASSRDRGDYGYTF. The chain joins TRBV2 to TRBJ1-2, with 10 bases matching TRBD1. The trim removed 6 bases at V and 3 bases at J, leaving 4 bases unmatched. Germline CDR1 SNHLY, CDR2 FYNNEI. The CDR3 has 14 amino acids. The whole variable domain, filled in from reference TRBV2 and TRBJ1-2, reads EPEVTQTPSHQVTQMGQEVILRCVPISNHLYFYWYRQILGQKVEFLVSFYNNEISEKSEIFDDQFSVERPDGSNFTLKIRSTKLEDSAMYFCASSRDRGDYGYTFGSGTRLTVV.

Comment on this clonotype: Germline is not matched at one junction end, which may reflect a read error. V and J are TRBV7-3 and TRBJ1-1; D possibly corresponds to TRBD1 (6 bases). Germline CDR1 is SGHTA and CDR2 is FQGTGA. The CDR3 is 15 residues long. As DNA, the CDR3 is TGTGCCGGCAGCTTGAGACAGGAGGCGAACACTGAAGCTTTCTTT. Translated: CAGSLRQEANTEAFF.

Here the CDR3 reads CSARVNPNTGELFF. DNA of the CDR3: TGCAGTGCTAGAGTCAACCCCAACACCGGGGAGCTGTTTTTT. V usage is TRBV20-1 and J usage is TRBJ2-2; D call uncertain. The V end lost 1 base, the J end lost 2 bases, and 8 bases lay between the germline ends. Germline CDR1 DFQATT, CDR2 SNEGSKA (reference sequence). The CDR3 consists of 14 residues.

The rearrangement uses TRBV5-1 and TRBJ2-2; D is undetermined. The CDR3 sequence is 13 residues long. Germline CDR1 reads SGHRS; CDR2 reads YFSETQ. Deletions cut 3 bases from V and 5 bases from J, with 8 bases between. The CDR3 sequence: CASSSRWTGELFF. For the CDR3, the DNA is TGCGCCAGCAGCTCACGATGGACCGGGGAGCTGTTTTTT. The variable domain in full, with the rest retrieved from reference TRBV5-1 and TRBJ2-2, is KAGVTQTPRYLIKTRGQQVTLSCSPISGHRSVSWYQQTPGQGLQFLFEYFSETQRNKGNFPGRFSGRQFSNSRSEMNVSTLELGDSALYLCASSSRWTGELFFGEGSRLTVL.

By share, this clonotype counts as medium-sized (0.01 to 0.1%). The V call is TRBV29-1, the J call TRBJ1-2; D is undetermined. This CDR3 is 13 amino acids long. V shed 6 bases and J shed 8 bases, with 19 bases lying between them. Germline-derived CDR1 and CDR2 are SQVTM and ANQGSEA. CDR3 region: CSVATGDPGGYTF. DNA for the CDR3: TGCAGCGTCGCGACGGGAGATCCCGGAGGCTACACCTTC.